The source of this TCR beta chain is a study of CD8 T cells in Susac syndrome. The CDR3 totals 17 residues. CDR1 is PRHDT and CDR2 is FYEKMQ in the germline V gene (reference sequence). V lost 2 bases, J lost 0 bases, and 15 bases lay in between. From blood CD8+ and CD4+ T cells, TCR beta sequences were generated. It was treatment-naive patients with stable or active relapsing-remitting disease who made up the multiple sclerosis controls. TEMRA cells were FACS-enriched, and CD8+ and CD4+ T cells were isolated negatively. Random hexamers served to reverse transcribe roughly 0.5 to 1 ug RNA. An immunoSEQ multiplex PCR amplified TCR beta CDR3 over 54 Vbeta and 13 Jbeta. TCRdb reprocessed the immunoSEQ multiplex PCR reads via MiXCR and lists one record per CDR3 protein. The sample includes about 250,000 distinct CDR3 sequences, just over 90% seen only once; the top ten take about 0.07%.

Material: CD4+ T cells from PBMCs. The TCR was taken from a human donor with multiple sclerosis. This chain uses TRBV13 with TRBJ2-3; D unresolved. CDR3 loop: CASSLRQLMTSTDTQYF. The CDR3 region has the DNA TGTGCCAGCAGCTTAAGGCAGTTAATGACTAGCACAGATACGCAGTATTTT.